This T cell receptor (beta chain) came from a study of spatial heterogeneity in lung cancer. Study background: Alpha-chain sequences were consistently detected less often than beta-chain sequences.

The sample's time point: sample taken at primary tumor resection. In each case, whole RNA from tumor, nontumor lung or frozen PBMC was sequenced unsorted. Samples were obtained from about 75 donors, all untreated early-stage non-small cell lung cancer patients. Individually, TCR cDNA molecules were each labelled with a unique molecular identifier. MiXCR, run by TCRdb on the 5' RACE reads, gives a single entry per CDR3 protein. The table includes roughly 49,000 distinct CDR3 sequences, approximately 7% detected once. The CDR3 has 19 amino acids. CDR1 is LNHNV, CDR2 YYDKDF, per germline (reference sequence). Trimming shortened V by 0 bases and J by 7 bases, and 24 bases separated the two germline ends. Study results and limitations: Follow-up blood showed ubiquitous expanded tumor TCRs less than blood at resection did.

This clonotype was counted at least ten times. Antigen unknown. The V gene is TRBV15, the J gene TRBJ2-2; D is perhaps TRBD1 (5 bases). This clonotype originated in a female donor with early-stage non-small cell lung cancer. The input for sequencing was PBMCs, taken at surgery. The CDR3 nucleotides read TGTGCCACCAGCAGAGATTGGTCAGGGAAAGGGTTTTCAGGCGGGGAGCTGTTTTTT. Its protein product is CATSRDWSGKGFSGGELFF.